The T cell receptor (beta chain) under discussion was sequenced for a study of CD39 and CD103 CD8 tumor-infiltrating T cells. Study-level information: Shown patients: HPV-positive HNSCC, HPV-negative HNSCC, ovarian cancer, melanoma.

Comments on this clone: The antigen remains undetermined.

Notes on the study in general: Unlike DN TIL clonotypes, DP TIL clonotypes seldom appeared in blood.

CDR1 is LGHNA, CDR2 YNFKEQ, per germline. This CDR3 has 16 residues. Losses at the gene ends were 5 bases for V and 4 bases for J; bases not matched to a gene: 9. Patients were not receiving any therapy when their samples were collected. CD39 and CD103 defined DN, SP and DP subsets of CD3+CD4-CD8+CD45RA- TILs. Generated by immunoSEQ multiplex PCR, the TCRdb table keeps only in-frame clones and is missing some. The sample consists of 2,000 to 2,500 clones, 72% of them appearing once. The chain recombines TRBV4-2 with TRBJ2-1; 9 nucleotides line up with TRBD2. The material sequenced was CD39- CD103- CD8+ T cells sorted from the tumor. The subset was: CD103-CD39- double-negative CD45RA- CD8 T cells. The TCR sequence derives from a human donor with head and neck squamous cell carcinoma. CDR3 coding DNA: TGTGCCAGCAGCGAGGTTTCTAGCGGGGCATACAATGAGCAGTTCTTC. This gives the protein CASSEVSSGAYNEQFF.